The present T cell receptor (beta chain) was sequenced within a study of cytomegalovirus exposure and HLA in healthy donors. PCR was performed using 60 Vbeta and 13 Jbeta primers. Assay: immunoSEQ multiplex PCR; the TCRdb copy retains only in-frame clones and omits some. The profile shows approximately 150,000 clones, around 66% of them singletons. The CDR3 runs 12 residues. Germline CDR1 SGHVS, CDR2 FQNEAQ. Trimming took 4 bases from V and 8 from J, leaving 9 bases between them. The TCR originated in a woman in her thirties in good health and CMV-seropositive. Sequencing was done on a sample of PBMCs. This chain connects TRBV7-8 to TRBJ2-1; the D gene is possibly TRBD2 (5 bases). CDR3 DNA sequence: TGTGCCAGCAGCTCGATTAGCGATGAGCAGTTCTTC. This gives the protein CASSSISDEQFF. The full variable domain, in which reference TRBV7-8 and TRBJ2-1 provide the parts outside the CDR3, is GAGVSQSPRYKVAKRGQDVALRCDPISGHVSLFWYQQALGQGPEFLTYFQNEAQLDKSGLPSDRFFAERPEGSVSTLKIQRTQQEDSAVYLCASSSISDEQFFGPGTRLTVL.